This TCR beta chain was identified during a study of blood T cell repertoires in COVID-19. Across the whole study: Nucleic acid was either cDNA or gDNA, and it came from T cells, B-cell-depleted T cells, or PBMCs.

Remarks on this clone: The same CDR3 also results from other DNA sequences found in this sample.

V lost 2 bases and J 2 bases, leaving 7 bases between the germline ends. The CDR3 spans 13 residues. The germline V gene has CDR1 SGHRS and CDR2 YFSETQ. Per the original methods: For nucleated cells, counts were estimated from reference gene primer amplification. Here immunoSEQ multiplex PCR was the method, and the copy in TCRdb shows in-frame clones only, minus some. That table gives V, J and clone size, and the DNA gave D and trimming. Seen here are over 400,000 clones, 85% to 90% observed once, and the top ten hold about 8.2%. Specimen: peripheral blood. The origin of this receptor is a woman between 50 and 59 years old with COVID-19, enrolled during active disease. This sequence joins TRBV5-1 and TRBJ1-2; D unresolved. CDR3 residues: CASSLGGNYGYTF. The CDR3 region has the DNA TGCGCCAGCAGCTTAGGCGGGAACTATGGCTACACCTTC.